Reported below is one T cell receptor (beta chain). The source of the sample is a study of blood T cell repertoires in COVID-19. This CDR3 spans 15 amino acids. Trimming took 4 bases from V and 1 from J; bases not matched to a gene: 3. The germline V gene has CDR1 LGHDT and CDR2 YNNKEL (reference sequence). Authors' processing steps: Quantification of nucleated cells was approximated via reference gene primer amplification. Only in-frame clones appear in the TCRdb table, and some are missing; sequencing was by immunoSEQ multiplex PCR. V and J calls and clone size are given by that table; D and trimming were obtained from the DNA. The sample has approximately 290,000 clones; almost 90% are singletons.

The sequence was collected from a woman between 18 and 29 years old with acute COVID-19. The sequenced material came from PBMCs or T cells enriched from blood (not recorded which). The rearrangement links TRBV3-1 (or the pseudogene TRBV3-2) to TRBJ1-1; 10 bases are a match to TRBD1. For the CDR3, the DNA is TGTGCCAGCAGCCCCCGACAGGGGGCGAACACTGAAGCTTTCTTT. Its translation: CASSPRQGANTEAFF.